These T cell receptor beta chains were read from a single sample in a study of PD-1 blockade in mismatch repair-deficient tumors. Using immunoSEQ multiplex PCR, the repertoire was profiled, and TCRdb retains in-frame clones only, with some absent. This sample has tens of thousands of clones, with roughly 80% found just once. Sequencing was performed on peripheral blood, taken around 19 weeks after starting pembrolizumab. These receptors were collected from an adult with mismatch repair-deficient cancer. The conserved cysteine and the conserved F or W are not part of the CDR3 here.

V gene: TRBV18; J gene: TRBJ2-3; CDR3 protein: ASPRSGGLHTDTQY
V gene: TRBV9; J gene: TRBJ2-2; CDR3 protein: ASSVAGDSITGELF
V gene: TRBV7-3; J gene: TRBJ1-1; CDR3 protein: ASSLGQGNTEAF
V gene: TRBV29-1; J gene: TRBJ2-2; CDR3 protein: SVSGTSFTGELF
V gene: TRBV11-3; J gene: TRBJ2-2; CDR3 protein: ASSRLAGGETGELF
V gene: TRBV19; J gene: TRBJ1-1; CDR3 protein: ASSIRRGQWHTEAF
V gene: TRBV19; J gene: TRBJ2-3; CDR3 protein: ASSIVERGTGDTQY
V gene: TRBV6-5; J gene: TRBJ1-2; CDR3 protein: ASSYRESNYGYT
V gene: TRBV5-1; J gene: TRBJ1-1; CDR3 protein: ASSWAGKNTEAF
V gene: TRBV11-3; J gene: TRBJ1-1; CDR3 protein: ASSHDVATEAF
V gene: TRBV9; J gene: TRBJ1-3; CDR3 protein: ASSVATGTVSGNTIY
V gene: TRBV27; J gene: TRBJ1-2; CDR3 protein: ASSKTGFGYT
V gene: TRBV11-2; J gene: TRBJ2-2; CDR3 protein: ASSLRGASGNTGELF
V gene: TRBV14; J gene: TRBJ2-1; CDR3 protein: ASRLAGGPMDKQF
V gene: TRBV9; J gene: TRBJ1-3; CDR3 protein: ASRGVPGNTIY
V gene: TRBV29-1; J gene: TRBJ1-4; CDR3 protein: SVEPMTGLNEKLF
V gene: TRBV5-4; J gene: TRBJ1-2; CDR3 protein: ASSEDSVYGYT
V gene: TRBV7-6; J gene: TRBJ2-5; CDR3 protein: ASSLVLGTQETQY
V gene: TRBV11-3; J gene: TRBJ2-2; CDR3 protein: ASRQGFNTGELF
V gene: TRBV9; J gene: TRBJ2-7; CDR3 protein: ASSVDQDPYEQY
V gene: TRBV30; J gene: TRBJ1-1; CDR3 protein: ASSPRGRTEAF
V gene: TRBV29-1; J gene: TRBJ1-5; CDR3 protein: SALTGGSNQPQH
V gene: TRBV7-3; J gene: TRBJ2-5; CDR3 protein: ASSFSIQETQY
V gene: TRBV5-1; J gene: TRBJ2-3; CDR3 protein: ASSLNTDTQY
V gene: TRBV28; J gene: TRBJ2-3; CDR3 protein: ASSLKIAGVPPYASLGTQY
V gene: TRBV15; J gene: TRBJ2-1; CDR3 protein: ATSRDGLAGDEQF